These 15 T cell receptor beta chains were sequenced from one sample in a study of early T cells in non-severe SARS-CoV-2 infection. TCRdb called the 5' RACE reads again in MiXCR, with one record for every CDR3 protein. The data contain 65,000 to 90,000 distinct CDR3 sequences, less than 15% of them singletons. Sequencing used whole blood. The receptors shown here come from an adult who was a healthcare worker with PCR-confirmed SARS-CoV-2 infection or an uninfected control (not recorded which).

This clonotype occurred many times. The V gene is TRBV18, the J gene TRBJ2-1, with unresolved D. The V end lost 5 bases, the J end lost 0 bases, and 11 bases lay between the germline ends. Germline V gives CDR1 KGHSH, CDR2 LQKENI. CDR3 length equals 15 residues. The CDR3 bases are TGTGCCAGCTCATTCTTGGTTAGCTCCTACAATGAGCAGTTCTTC. As protein: CASSFLVSSYNEQFF.

The chain links TRBV30 to TRBJ1-1; D perhaps matches TRBD1 (6 bases). The CDR3 is made up of 10 amino acids. The germline gives CDR1 GTSNPN, CDR2 SVGIG (reference sequence). Deletions cut 8 bases from V and 11 bases from J, with 15 bases between. CDR3 nucleotide sequence: TGTGCCAGCGCAGGGGCTGTGGCTTTCTTT. It codes for CASAGAVAFF.

The chain has TRBV6-6 and TRBJ2-1; 7 bases map to TRBD2. This CDR3 has 14 residues. Germline trimming cut 8 bases from V and 4 bases from J; bases unmatched to any gene: 8. The germline V gene has CDR1 MNHNY and CDR2 SVGAGI (reference sequence). In DNA, the CDR3 is TGTGCCAGCGCACCGGGACTAACTTACAATGAGCAGTTCTTC. Encoded protein: CASAPGLTYNEQFF.

V usage is TRBV13 and J usage is TRBJ2-2; tentatively, D is TRBD1 (5 bases). CDR3 length: 14 residues. V lost 6 bases, J lost 5 bases, and 13 bases lay in between. CDR1 PRHDT and CDR2 FYEKMQ come from the germline V gene (reference sequence). Here the CDR3 DNA reads TGTGCCAGCAGTAAAGGGGCAGGGACCGGGGAGCTGTTTTTT. It specifies CASSKGAGTGELFF.

This clonotype was recorded many times. The genes are TRBV29-1 and TRBJ2-5; tentative D call: TRBD1 (6 bases). The CDR3 sequence is 17 residues long. Germline V gene data show CDR1 as SQVTM and CDR2 as ANQGSEA. V was trimmed by 2 bases and J by 1 base, leaving 20 bases between them. Written as DNA, the CDR3 is TGCAGCGTTGAATCAATCAGGGGTCGAAGAGGCCAAGAGACCCAGTACTTC. Amino acids: CSVESIRGRRGQETQYF.

This clonotype was seen at least ten times. The genes are TRBV5-1 and TRBJ1-1; D unresolved. Germline CDR1 and CDR2: SGHRS and YFSETQ. Trimming removed 0 bases from V and 5 bases from J, with 8 bases in between. The CDR3 runs to 13 residues. CDR3 region: CASSLAGTTEAFF. DNA of the CDR3: TGCGCCAGCAGCTTGGCTGGAACAACTGAAGCTTTCTTT.

Details on this clonotype: One junction end does not reproduce the germline sequence, and a read error may be involved. The gene calls are TRBV7-3 and TRBJ2-7, with 12 bases matching TRBD2. Germline V gene data show CDR1 as SGHTA and CDR2 as FQGTGA. This CDR3 region has 18 residues. The CDR3 DNA is TGTGCCAACAGCGTTAAGCCCCGACTAGCGGGAGCCTCCTACGAGCAGTACTTC. Translation gives CANSVKPRLAGASYEQYF.

In this sample, this clonotype turned up a few times. The chain combines TRBV7-3 with TRBJ1-1; D may be TRBD1 (5 bases). The CDR3 extends over 19 amino acids. Between the trimmed V and J ends, which lost 2 bases and 6 bases, there was a span of 28 bases. Germline CDR1 is SGHTA and CDR2 is FQGTGA. The CDR3, as DNA: TGTGCCAGCAGCTTAGAAGGGGCGGCTCTTTGGGCTGTGAATTCTGAAGCTTTCTTT. Protein: CASSLEGAALWAVNSEAFF.

In regard to this clonotype: The junction departs from the called germline gene at one end, perhaps through a read error. This chain joins TRBV7-7 and TRBJ2-1, with D maybe TRBD1 (5 bases). CDR3 length: 15 residues. Germline lookup yields CDR1 SSHAT and CDR2 FNYEAQ (reference sequence). CDR3 sequence reads: CASSLGLGPYNEQFF. The DNA for the CDR3 is TGTGCTAGCAGCTTGGGGCTGGGGCCCTACAATGAGCAGTTCTTC.

This clonotype was counted only a few times. J is TRBJ1-1 and V is TRBV18; 9 bases are shared with TRBD1. CDR1 is KGHSH, CDR2 LQKENI, per germline. The CDR3 runs to 16 residues. V lost 0 bases and J lost 2; bases outside the gene matches: 4. Here the CDR3 DNA reads TGTGCCAGCTCACCACCGGACAGGGGACCAAACACTGAAGCTTTCTTT. Its translation: CASSPPDRGPNTEAFF.

On this clonotype: A read error is likely, as this CDR3 ends without the conserved phenylalanine or tryptophan. This chain connects TRBV6-1 to TRBJ2-5; 9 bases align to TRBD2. The germline gives CDR1 MNHNS, CDR2 SASEGT. J gave up 11 bases and V 4 bases, and 20 bases lay outside the gene matches. The CDR3 has 17 residues. CDR3 residues: CASSVGASGASGRFQYL. The CDR3 region has the DNA TGTGCCAGCAGTGTTGGGGCTAGCGGGGCGTCCGGACGGTTTCAGTACCTC.

As to this clonotype: A read error may explain this, as a much larger clone is one base away. Because it lacks the conserved phenylalanine or tryptophan at the end, this CDR3 is likely a read error. The chain combines TRBV7-9 with TRBJ1-2; D not certain. The CDR3 covers 12 residues. V shed 7 bases and J shed 6 bases, with 12 bases lying between them. The germline V gene encodes CDR1 SEHNR and CDR2 FQNEAQ (reference sequence). The CDR3 DNA sequence: TGTGCCAGCAACCCCAGAGAAGATGGCTACACCTCC. Residues: CASNPREDGYTS.

Points on this clonotype: A much larger clone differs by one base, so this may be a read error. The gene calls are TRBV5-1 and TRBJ2-5; 10 nucleotides line up with TRBD1. The CDR3 covers 18 residues. Germline-derived CDR1 and CDR2 are SGHRS and YFSETQ. Unmatched junction bases numbered 12, after V lost 0 bases and J lost 4 bases. CDR3 DNA sequence: TGCGCCAGCAGCTTGGGCGGGACAGGGGCCCTGTCGGGAGAGACCCAGTACTTC. Protein product: CASSLGGTGALSGETQYF.

There are many counts of this clonotype. The CDR3 protein is CASRTGYGNQPQHF. CDR3 DNA: TGTGCCAGTAGAACGGGGTATGGCAATCAGCCCCAGCATTTT. The chain has TRBV19 and TRBJ1-5; D gene unclear. Deletions cut 6 bases from V and 2 bases from J, with 11 bases between. This CDR3 comprises 14 residues. The germline V gene has CDR1 LNHDA and CDR2 SQIVND (reference sequence).

The sample holds a few counts of this clonotype. The rearrangement links TRBV11-2 to TRBJ1-1, with 7 bases identical to TRBD1. There are 14 residues in the CDR3. Per the germline V gene, CDR1 is SGHAT and CDR2 is FQNNGV. The J segment lost 8 bases and the V segment lost 4 bases, leaving 10 bases of the junction unmatched. CDR3 bases: TGTGCCAGCAGCTCAAACAGGGGTAAAGCGGAAGCTTTCTTT. It translates to CASSSNRGKAEAFF.